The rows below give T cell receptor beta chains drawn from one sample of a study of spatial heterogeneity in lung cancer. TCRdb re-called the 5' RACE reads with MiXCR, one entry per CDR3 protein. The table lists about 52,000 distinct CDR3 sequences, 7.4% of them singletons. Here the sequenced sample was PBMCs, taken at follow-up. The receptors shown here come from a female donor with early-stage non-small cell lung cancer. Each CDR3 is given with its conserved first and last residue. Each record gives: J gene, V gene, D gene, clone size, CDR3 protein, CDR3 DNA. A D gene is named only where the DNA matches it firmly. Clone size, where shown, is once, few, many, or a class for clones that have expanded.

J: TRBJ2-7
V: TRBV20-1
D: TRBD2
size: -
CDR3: CSAAGAGGQVALEQYF
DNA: TGCAGTGCTGCCGGAGCGGGGGGCCAAGTTGCTCTCGAGCAGTACTTC

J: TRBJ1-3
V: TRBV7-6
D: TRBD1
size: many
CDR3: CASSLLGQGYGNTIYF
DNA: TGTGCCAGCAGCTTGTTGGGACAGGGATACGGAAACACCATATATTTT

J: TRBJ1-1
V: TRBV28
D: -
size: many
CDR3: CASSPAEAFF
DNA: TGTGCCAGCAGCCCCGCTGAAGCTTTCTTT

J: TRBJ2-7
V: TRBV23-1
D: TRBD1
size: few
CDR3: CASSQSKGALSYEQYF
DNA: TGCGCCAGCAGTCAATCGAAGGGGGCTCTCTCCTACGAGCAGTACTTC

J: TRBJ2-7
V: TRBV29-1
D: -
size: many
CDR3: CSVRFGGGSEQYF
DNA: TGCAGCGTTAGATTTGGCGGAGGAAGCGAGCAGTACTTC

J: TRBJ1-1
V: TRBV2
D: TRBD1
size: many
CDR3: CASFVDTGGTEAFF
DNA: TGTGCCAGCTTTGTCGACACAGGGGGCACTGAAGCTTTCTTT

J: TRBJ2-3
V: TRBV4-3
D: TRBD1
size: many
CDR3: CASSERTGGRTDTQYF
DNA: TGCGCCAGCAGCGAAAGGACAGGGGGCAGGACAGATACGCAGTATTTT

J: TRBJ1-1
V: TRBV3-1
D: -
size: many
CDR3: CASSRRGVNTEAFF
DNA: TGTGCCAGCAGCCGTCGGGGCGTCAACACTGAAGCTTTCTTT

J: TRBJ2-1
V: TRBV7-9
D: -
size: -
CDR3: CASGSSYNEQFF
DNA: TGTGCCAGCGGTAGCTCCTACAATGAGCAGTTCTTC

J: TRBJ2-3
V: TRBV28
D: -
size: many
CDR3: CASRRLSLGGTRDTDTQYF
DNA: TGTGCCAGCAGAAGACTATCCTTAGGGGGGACGCGGGACACAGATACGCAGTATTTT

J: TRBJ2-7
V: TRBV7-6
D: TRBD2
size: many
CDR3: CASSLASAGGGPDEQYF
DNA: TGTGCCAGCAGCTTAGCTTCGGCGGGGGGGGGCCCCGACGAGCAGTACTTC

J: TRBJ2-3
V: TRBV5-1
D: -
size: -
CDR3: CASSKDAGSGSTDTQYF
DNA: TGCGCCAGCAGTAAGGACGCGGGATCTGGGAGCACAGATACGCAGTATTTT

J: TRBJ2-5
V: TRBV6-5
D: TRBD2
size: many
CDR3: CASSELLTSAQETQYF
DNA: TGTGCCAGCAGCGAGTTACTGACTAGCGCCCAAGAGACCCAGTACTTC

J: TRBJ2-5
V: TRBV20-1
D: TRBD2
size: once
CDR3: CSARLAGVYQETQYF
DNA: TGCAGTGCTAGACTAGCGGGGGTTTACCAAGAGACCCAGTACTTC

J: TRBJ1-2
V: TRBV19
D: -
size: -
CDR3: CASYSKRDGQTSYGYTF
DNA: TGTGCCAGCTACTCAAAGAGAGACGGACAGACCAGTTATGGCTACACCTTC

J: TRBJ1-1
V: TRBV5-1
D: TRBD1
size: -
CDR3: CASSLDRVGHEAFF
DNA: TGCGCCAGCAGCCTAGACAGGGTAGGACATGAAGCTTTCTTT

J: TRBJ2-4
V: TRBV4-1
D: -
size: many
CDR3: CASSQAGTGMFQNIQYF
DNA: TGCGCCAGCAGCCAAGCTGGGACTGGGATGTTTCAAAACATTCAGTACTTC

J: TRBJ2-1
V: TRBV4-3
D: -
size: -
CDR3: CASSQELLIDEQFF
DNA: TGCGCCAGCAGCCAAGAACTTCTAATCGATGAGCAGTTCTTC

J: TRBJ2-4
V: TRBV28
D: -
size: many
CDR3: CASSSIYGVAKNIQYF
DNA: TGTGCCAGCAGTTCTATTTACGGGGTAGCCAAAAACATTCAGTACTTC

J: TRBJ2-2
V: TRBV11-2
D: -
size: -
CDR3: CASSLVPGWDTGELFF
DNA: TGTGCCAGCAGCTTAGTCCCGGGTTGGGACACCGGGGAGCTGTTTTTT

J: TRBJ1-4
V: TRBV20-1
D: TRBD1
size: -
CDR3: CSARAGTGRAEKLFF
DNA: TGCAGTGCTAGAGCCGGGACAGGGCGTGCGGAAAAACTGTTTTTT

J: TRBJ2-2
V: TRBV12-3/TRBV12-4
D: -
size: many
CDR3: CASTKGRSGELFF
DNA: TGTGCCAGCACGAAGGGTCGTTCCGGGGAGCTGTTTTTT

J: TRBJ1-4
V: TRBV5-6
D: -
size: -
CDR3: CASSFRSSAGEKLFF
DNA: TGTGCCAGCAGCTTCCGCTCCTCCGCGGGTGAAAAACTGTTTTTT

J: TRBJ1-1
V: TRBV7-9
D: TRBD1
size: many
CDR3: CASSLNTGDTEAFF
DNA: TGTGCCAGCAGCTTAAACACAGGGGACACTGAAGCTTTCTTT

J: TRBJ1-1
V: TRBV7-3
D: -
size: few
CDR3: CASSPTSILQGTEAFF
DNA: TGTGCCAGCAGCCCAACCTCGATATTGCAAGGCACTGAAGCTTTCTTT

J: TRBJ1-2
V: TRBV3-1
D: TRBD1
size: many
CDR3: CASSQNHPRQGGYYGYTF
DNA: TGTGCCAGCAGCCAGAATCACCCCCGACAGGGGGGCTACTATGGCTACACCTTC

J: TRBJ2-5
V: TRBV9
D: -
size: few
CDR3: CASSVAGDQETQYF
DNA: TGTGCCAGCAGCGTAGCGGGGGACCAAGAGACCCAGTACTTC

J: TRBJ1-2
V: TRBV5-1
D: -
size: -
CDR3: CASSFGTANYGYTF
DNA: TGCGCCAGCAGCTTCGGTACTGCTAACTATGGCTACACCTTC

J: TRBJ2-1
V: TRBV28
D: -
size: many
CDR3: CASTWSSYNEQFF
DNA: TGTGCCAGCACGTGGAGCTCCTACAATGAGCAGTTCTTC

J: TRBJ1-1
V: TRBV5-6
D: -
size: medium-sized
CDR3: CASSCLMCAEAFF
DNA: TGTGCCAGCAGCTGTCTAATGTGCGCTGAAGCTTTCTTT

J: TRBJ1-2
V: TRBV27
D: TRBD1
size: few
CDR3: CASSLYSRGQEGYTF
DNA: TGTGCCAGCAGTTTATATTCCAGGGGGCAGGAAGGCTACACCTTC

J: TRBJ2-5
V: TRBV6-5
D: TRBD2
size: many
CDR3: CASSQSGTSLETQYF
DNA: TGTGCCAGCAGCCAATCCGGGACTAGCTTAGAGACCCAGTACTTC

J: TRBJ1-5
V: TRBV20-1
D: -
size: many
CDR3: CSASQGRGNQPQHF
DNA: TGCAGTGCTTCGCAGGGCCGCGGCAATCAGCCCCAGCATTTT

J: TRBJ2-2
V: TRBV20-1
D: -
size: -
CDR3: CSARDRAAGELFF
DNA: TGCAGTGCTAGAGACAGGGCAGCCGGGGAGCTGTTTTTT

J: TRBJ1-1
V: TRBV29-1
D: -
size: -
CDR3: CSVVGDGGEAFRNTEAFF
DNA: TGCAGCGTTGTAGGGGACGGTGGGGAAGCGTTTCGGAACACTGAAGCTTTCTTT

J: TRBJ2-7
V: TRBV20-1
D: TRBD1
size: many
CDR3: CSARDRTKGGESYEQYF
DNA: TGCAGTGCTAGAGATAGAACGAAAGGGGGCGAGTCCTACGAGCAGTACTTC

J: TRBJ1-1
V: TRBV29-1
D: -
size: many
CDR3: CSVRIGFNTEAFF
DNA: TGCAGCGTCCGTATTGGGTTCAACACTGAAGCTTTCTTT

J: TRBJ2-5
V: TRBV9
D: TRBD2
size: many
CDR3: CASSVGRGVQETQYF
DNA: TGTGCCAGCAGCGTAGGACGGGGGGTCCAAGAGACCCAGTACTTC

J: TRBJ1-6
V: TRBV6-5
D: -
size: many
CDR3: CASQGGYSPLHF
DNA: TGTGCCAGCCAAGGAGGGTATTCACCCCTCCACTTT

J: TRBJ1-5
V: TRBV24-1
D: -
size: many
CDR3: CATSGPGYSNQPQHF
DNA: TGTGCCACCAGTGGACCAGGGTATAGCAATCAGCCCCAGCATTTT

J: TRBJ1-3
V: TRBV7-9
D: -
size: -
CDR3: CASSPGVPSGNTIYF
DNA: TGTGCCAGCAGCCCCGGAGTCCCCTCTGGAAACACCATATATTTT

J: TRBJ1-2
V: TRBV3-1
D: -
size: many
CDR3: CASSDRYYGYTF
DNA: TGTGCCAGCAGCGACAGGTACTATGGCTACACCTTC

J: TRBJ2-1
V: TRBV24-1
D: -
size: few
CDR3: CAAQGPVGNEQFF
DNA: TGTGCCGCGCAAGGCCCGGTCGGCAATGAGCAGTTCTTC

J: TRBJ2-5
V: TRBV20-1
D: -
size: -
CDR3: CSARDGRLETQYF
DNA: TGCAGTGCCCGGGACGGACGATTGGAGACCCAGTACTTC

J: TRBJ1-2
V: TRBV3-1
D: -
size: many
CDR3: CASSQEDRFEWGYTF
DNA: TGTGCCAGCAGCCAAGAAGACAGGTTCGAGTGGGGCTACACCTTC

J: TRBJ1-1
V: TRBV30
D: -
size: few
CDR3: CAWRRGINTEAFF
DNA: TGTGCCTGGAGGAGGGGCATAAACACTGAAGCTTTCTTT

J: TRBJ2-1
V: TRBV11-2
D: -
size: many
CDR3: CASSLPGATTYNEQFF
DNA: TGTGCCAGCAGCTTACCGGGGGCGACGACCTACAATGAGCAGTTCTTC

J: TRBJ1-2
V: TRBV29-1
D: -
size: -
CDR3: CSVVLQGRNGYTF
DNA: TGCAGCGTTGTTTTACAGGGTAGGAATGGCTACACCTTC

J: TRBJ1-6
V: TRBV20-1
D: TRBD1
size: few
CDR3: CSAPRDSARPLHF
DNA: TGCAGTGCTCCCCGGGACAGTGCGCGACCCCTCCACTTT

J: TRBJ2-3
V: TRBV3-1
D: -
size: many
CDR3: CASSTLGGGPTDTQYF
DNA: TGTGCCAGCAGTACCCTAGGAGGGGGCCCCACAGATACGCAGTATTTT

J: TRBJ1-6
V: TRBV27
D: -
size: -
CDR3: CASSFSSPTNSPLHF
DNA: TGTGCCAGCAGTTTCAGTTCTCCAACTAATTCACCCCTCCACTTT

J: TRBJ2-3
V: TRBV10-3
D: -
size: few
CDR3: CAISGTPSTDTQYF
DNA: TGTGCCATCAGTGGGACACCTAGCACAGATACGCAGTATTTT

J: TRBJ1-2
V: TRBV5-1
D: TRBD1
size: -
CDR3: CASSLEGTGYGYTF
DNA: TGCGCCAGCAGCTTGGAAGGGACAGGATATGGCTACACCTTC